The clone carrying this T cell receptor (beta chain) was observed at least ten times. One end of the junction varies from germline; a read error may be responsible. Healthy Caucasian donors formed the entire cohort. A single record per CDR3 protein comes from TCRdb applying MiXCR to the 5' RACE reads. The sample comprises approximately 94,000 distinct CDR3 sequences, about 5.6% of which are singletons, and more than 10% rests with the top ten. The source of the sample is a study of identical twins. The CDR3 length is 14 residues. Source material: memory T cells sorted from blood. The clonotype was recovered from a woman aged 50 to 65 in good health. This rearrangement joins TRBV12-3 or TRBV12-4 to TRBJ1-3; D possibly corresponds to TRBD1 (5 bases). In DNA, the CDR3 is TGTGCCAGCAGTTTAAGCGGGGGTGGAAACACCACATATTTT. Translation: CASSLSGGGNTTYF.